A selection of T cell receptor beta chains follows, all from one sample in a study of preoperative IRX-2 immunotherapy in early breast cancer. The assay was immunoSEQ multiplex PCR, and TCRdb's table has in-frame clones only and misses some. Seen here are roughly 26,000 clones, about 90% observed once, and the top ten hold around 28%. The starting material was tumor tissue, obtained after IRX-2 immunotherapy. The receptors were sampled from a human donor with breast cancer. CDR3s include the opening cysteine and the closing phenylalanine or tryptophan. The D gene is left open where the match is weak. Rows may omit the clone size; those that give it use once, few, many or a size class.

TRBV7-9	TRBJ1-1	-	TRBD1	TGTGCCACAGTAGGCAGGGGGAGGAACACTGAAGCTTTCTTT	CATVGRGRNTEAFF
TRBV9	TRBJ1-2	-	-	TGTGCCAGCAGCGTAGATTTGAACTACTATGGCTACACCTTC	CASSVDLNYYGYTF
TRBV15	TRBJ2-1	-	-	TGTGCCACCAGCAGAGATCTTAGTTTCGACAATGAGCAGTTCTTC	CATSRDLSFDNEQFF
TRBV19	TRBJ2-1	-	TRBD2	TGTGCCAGTAGTGCCCGGAGTAGCGGGGGGGCGGTTTACAATGAGCAGTTCTTC	CASSARSSGGAVYNEQFF
TRBV10-3	TRBJ2-3	-	TRBD2	TGTGCCATCAGTGAGTCACTAGCGGACTTCCCCGATACGCAGTATTTT	CAISESLADFPDTQYF
TRBV19	TRBJ2-7	-	TRBD1	TGTGCCAGTAGTGTCCGGGACAGGAGCTCCTACGAGCAGTACTTC	CASSVRDRSSYEQYF
TRBV19	TRBJ2-3	-	TRBD2	TGTGCCAGTAGCCCTAGCGGGCCATTCACAGATACGCAGTATTTT	CASSPSGPFTDTQYF
TRBV29-1	TRBJ2-3	-	-	TGCAGCGTTGGGGCCCTAGTGGATACGCAGTATTTT	CSVGALVDTQYF
TRBV18	TRBJ2-1	-	TRBD2	TGTGCCAGCTCATCTAGCGGGGGCCAGTACAATGAGCAGTTCTTC	CASSSSGGQYNEQFF
TRBV5-4	TRBJ2-7	once	-	TGTGCCAGCAGCGGGCAACTCGGGGAGGAGCAGTACTTC	CASSGQLGEEQYF
TRBV29-1	TRBJ2-5	-	-	TGCAGCGCGGGGCCACAAGAGACCCAGTACTTC	CSAGPQETQYF
TRBV2	TRBJ2-1	-	-	TGTGCCAGCAAAGAGGCCCACGAGCAGTTCTTC	CASKEAHEQFF
TRBV28	TRBJ1-2	-	-	TGTGCCAGCAGCTTGGATGTGGGACCCGCTGGGGGCTACACCTTC	CASSLDVGPAGGYTF